Listed below are T cell receptor beta chains from one sample, sequenced in a study of response to subunit inactivated influenza vaccine. TCRdb recomputed calls from the RT-PCR reads with MiXCR, one row per CDR3 protein. The table lists almost 250,000 distinct CDR3 sequences, less than 15% of them singletons. Here the sequenced sample was non-naive T cells sorted from PBMCs, taken around two weeks before vaccination. These TCRs come from a man between 50 and 59 years old who received an inactivated influenza vaccine. CDR3s include the opening cysteine and the closing phenylalanine or tryptophan. Each record gives: J gene, V gene, D gene, clone size, CDR3 protein, CDR3 DNA. A D gene is named only where the DNA matches it firmly. Clone size is not always given. Where it is, it says once, few, many or a class for expanded clones.

j_gene: TRBJ2-4; v_gene: TRBV5-6; d_gene: NA; abundance: many; CDR3aa: CASSHRGTPGIQYF; CDR3nt: TGTGCCAGCAGCCACCGAGGGACACCAGGGATTCAGTACTTC
j_gene: TRBJ2-5; v_gene: TRBV6-5; d_gene: NA; abundance: few; CDR3aa: CASGYRDLETQYF; CDR3nt: TGTGCCAGCGGATACAGGGACTTGGAGACCCAGTACTTC
j_gene: TRBJ2-6; v_gene: TRBV7-6; d_gene: NA; abundance: NA; CDR3aa: CASSLVEGALSGANVLTF; CDR3nt: TGTGCCAGCAGCTTAGTGGAGGGGGCCCTCTCTGGGGCCAACGTCCTGACTTTC
j_gene: TRBJ2-5; v_gene: TRBV12-3/TRBV12-4; d_gene: NA; abundance: few; CDR3aa: CASSFPLPDRSQETQYF; CDR3nt: TGTGCCAGCAGTTTCCCCCTGCCGGACAGATCGCAAGAGACCCAGTACTTC
j_gene: TRBJ2-2; v_gene: TRBV10-1; d_gene: NA; abundance: NA; CDR3aa: CASSESTGHRELFF; CDR3nt: TGCGCCAGCAGTGAGTCGACAGGACACCGGGAGCTGTTTTTT
j_gene: TRBJ2-4; v_gene: TRBV7-9; d_gene: TRBD2; abundance: NA; CDR3aa: CASSFLTGGGNIQYF; CDR3nt: TGTGCCAGCAGCTTCTTGACTGGGGGGGGAAACATTCAGTACTTC
j_gene: TRBJ2-5; v_gene: TRBV7-7; d_gene: NA; abundance: many; CDR3aa: CASSLGAAEQETQYF; CDR3nt: TGTGCCAGCAGCTTAGGTGCAGCGGAACAAGAGACCCAGTACTTC
j_gene: TRBJ2-7; v_gene: TRBV19; d_gene: NA; abundance: NA; CDR3aa: CASSFGTAAYEQYF; CDR3nt: TGTGCCAGTAGTTTCGGCACCGCAGCCTACGAGCAGTACTTC
j_gene: TRBJ1-2; v_gene: TRBV20-1; d_gene: NA; abundance: few; CDR3aa: CSAGGGTNYGYTF; CDR3nt: TGCAGTGCGGGGGGGGGAACTAACTATGGCTACACCTTC
j_gene: TRBJ2-6; v_gene: TRBV4-2; d_gene: NA; abundance: NA; CDR3aa: CASSQGPVQGANVLTF; CDR3nt: TGTGCCAGCAGCCAAGGTCCGGTACAAGGGGCCAACGTCCTGACTTTC
j_gene: TRBJ1-2; v_gene: TRBV4-3; d_gene: NA; abundance: NA; CDR3aa: CASSPRYGAGARPMDYTF; CDR3nt: TGCGCCAGCAGCCCTCGTTATGGGGCGGGTGCCAGACCTATGGACTACACCTTC
j_gene: TRBJ2-7; v_gene: TRBV5-8; d_gene: NA; abundance: NA; CDR3aa: CASSTPLYEQYF; CDR3nt: TGTGCCAGCAGCACACCCCTCTACGAGCAGTACTTC
j_gene: TRBJ1-2; v_gene: TRBV20-1; d_gene: TRBD1; abundance: many; CDR3aa: CSADRGDGYTF; CDR3nt: TGCAGTGCTGACAGGGGTGATGGCTACACCTTC
j_gene: TRBJ2-3; v_gene: TRBV20-1; d_gene: NA; abundance: few; CDR3aa: CSARGSSVGIDTQYF; CDR3nt: TGCAGTGCTAGGGGGAGTAGCGTCGGAATAGATACGCAGTATTTT
j_gene: TRBJ2-1; v_gene: TRBV9; d_gene: TRBD2; abundance: NA; CDR3aa: CASSVVSSGENEQFF; CDR3nt: TGTGCCAGCAGCGTAGTGTCTAGCGGGGAGAATGAGCAGTTCTTC
j_gene: TRBJ1-2; v_gene: TRBV5-5; d_gene: NA; abundance: NA; CDR3aa: CASSSGDGYTF; CDR3nt: TGTGCCAGCAGCTCAGGAGATGGCTACACCTTC
j_gene: TRBJ2-2; v_gene: TRBV5-1; d_gene: NA; abundance: NA; CDR3aa: CASSLVTGTNTGELFF; CDR3nt: TGCGCCAGCAGCTTGGTGACAGGAACGAACACCGGGGAGCTGTTTTTT
j_gene: TRBJ2-5; v_gene: TRBV5-1; d_gene: NA; abundance: many; CDR3aa: CASSSVQETQYF; CDR3nt: TGCGCCAGCAGCAGTGTCCAAGAGACCCAGTACTTC
j_gene: TRBJ2-7; v_gene: TRBV14; d_gene: NA; abundance: NA; CDR3aa: CASSLLDTYYEQYF; CDR3nt: TGTGCCAGCAGCCTCCTGGACACTTACTACGAGCAGTACTTC
j_gene: TRBJ2-5; v_gene: TRBV7-7; d_gene: TRBD2; abundance: NA; CDR3aa: CASSSLAGERIQYF; CDR3nt: TGTGCTAGCAGCTCCCTAGCGGGGGAGAGGATCCAGTACTTC
j_gene: TRBJ2-3; v_gene: TRBV7-9; d_gene: TRBD2; abundance: NA; CDR3aa: CASSQPGLRTDTQYF; CDR3nt: TGTGCCAGCAGCCAGCCGGGACTACGCACAGATACGCAGTATTTT
j_gene: TRBJ1-5; v_gene: TRBV6-2/TRBV6-3; d_gene: NA; abundance: few; CDR3aa: CASSDPGIGNQPQHF; CDR3nt: TGTGCCAGCAGTGACCCCGGGATTGGGAATCAGCCCCAGCATTTT
j_gene: TRBJ2-1; v_gene: TRBV2; d_gene: NA; abundance: NA; CDR3aa: CASERDSSYNEQFF; CDR3nt: TGTGCCAGCGAGCGGGACAGCTCCTACAATGAGCAGTTCTTC
j_gene: TRBJ1-1; v_gene: TRBV4-1; d_gene: NA; abundance: few; CDR3aa: CASSQVEPGNTEAFF; CDR3nt: TGCGCCAGCAGCCAAGTGGAGCCAGGTAACACTGAAGCTTTCTTT
j_gene: TRBJ2-5; v_gene: TRBV7-8; d_gene: NA; abundance: many; CDR3aa: CASSLAPGLQETQYF; CDR3nt: TGTGCCAGCAGCTTAGCGCCAGGGTTACAAGAGACCCAGTACTTC
j_gene: TRBJ2-4; v_gene: TRBV27; d_gene: NA; abundance: NA; CDR3aa: CASSLMAGRAKNIQYF; CDR3nt: TGTGCCAGCAGTTTAATGGCAGGGAGAGCCAAAAACATTCAGTACTTC
j_gene: TRBJ2-7; v_gene: TRBV18; d_gene: TRBD2; abundance: NA; CDR3aa: CASSPGLAGLYEQYF; CDR3nt: TGTGCCAGCTCACCAGGGCTAGCGGGACTTTACGAGCAGTACTTC
j_gene: TRBJ1-2; v_gene: TRBV7-9; d_gene: NA; abundance: NA; CDR3aa: CASSPSTVPYYGYTF; CDR3nt: TGTGCCAGCAGCCCAAGCACAGTTCCCTACTATGGCTACACCTTC
j_gene: TRBJ2-7; v_gene: TRBV18; d_gene: NA; abundance: few; CDR3aa: CASSPPASGGPLYF; CDR3nt: TGTGCCAGCTCACCACCGGCCAGCGGAGGACCACTGTACTTC
j_gene: TRBJ1-5; v_gene: TRBV7-2; d_gene: NA; abundance: few; CDR3aa: CASSLGFHQPQHF; CDR3nt: TGTGCCAGCAGCTTAGGATTCCATCAGCCCCAGCATTTT
j_gene: TRBJ1-1; v_gene: TRBV7-2; d_gene: NA; abundance: NA; CDR3aa: CASSLARMRGGEAFF; CDR3nt: TGTGCCAGCAGCTTAGCAAGGATGAGGGGCGGTGAAGCTTTCTTT
j_gene: TRBJ2-3; v_gene: TRBV4-3; d_gene: TRBD1; abundance: few; CDR3aa: CASSQGIGTGRDTQYF; CDR3nt: TGCGCCAGCAGCCAAGGGATTGGGACAGGGCGCGATACGCAGTATTTT
j_gene: TRBJ1-2; v_gene: TRBV2; d_gene: NA; abundance: few; CDR3aa: CASSEGFGYGYTF; CDR3nt: TGTGCCAGCAGTGAAGGGTTTGGCTATGGCTACACCTTC
j_gene: TRBJ1-4; v_gene: TRBV6-5; d_gene: TRBD1; abundance: NA; CDR3aa: CASSNRGTPNEKLFF; CDR3nt: TGTGCCAGCAGTAACAGGGGGACTCCCAATGAAAAACTGTTTTTT
j_gene: TRBJ2-7; v_gene: TRBV6-5; d_gene: TRBD1; abundance: few; CDR3aa: CASSYSVGTGKHEQYF; CDR3nt: TGTGCCAGCAGTTATTCCGTCGGGACAGGAAAACACGAGCAGTACTTC
j_gene: TRBJ1-2; v_gene: TRBV11-1; d_gene: TRBD1; abundance: few; CDR3aa: CASSSPTGGGSVGYGYTF; CDR3nt: TGTGCCAGCAGCTCCCCGACAGGGGGCGGATCGGTTGGGTATGGCTACACCTTC
j_gene: TRBJ2-3; v_gene: TRBV18; d_gene: TRBD1; abundance: NA; CDR3aa: CASSSRDRGLTDTQYF; CDR3nt: TGTGCCAGCTCATCCCGGGACAGGGGATTGACAGATACGCAGTATTTT
j_gene: TRBJ2-5; v_gene: TRBV2; d_gene: NA; abundance: many; CDR3aa: CASSEIGGGETQYF; CDR3nt: TGTGCCAGCAGTGAGATAGGGGGTGGAGAGACCCAGTACTTC
j_gene: TRBJ2-4; v_gene: TRBV4-2; d_gene: TRBD2; abundance: many; CDR3aa: CASSQAGLVAKNIQYF; CDR3nt: TGTGCCAGCAGCCAAGCAGGACTAGTAGCCAAAAACATTCAGTACTTC
j_gene: TRBJ2-3; v_gene: TRBV6-5; d_gene: NA; abundance: few; CDR3aa: CASSYDLTRDTQYF; CDR3nt: TGTGCCAGCAGCTACGACCTAACCAGAGATACGCAGTATTTT
j_gene: TRBJ2-7; v_gene: TRBV6-5; d_gene: TRBD2; abundance: NA; CDR3aa: CASSYLSGSLGNEQYF; CDR3nt: TGTGCCAGCAGTTACCTCAGCGGGAGTCTTGGCAACGAGCAGTACTTC
j_gene: TRBJ1-2; v_gene: TRBV28; d_gene: NA; abundance: few; CDR3aa: CASSSRITRGYGYTF; CDR3nt: TGTGCCAGCAGTTCCCGGATTACTCGTGGCTATGGCTACACCTTC
j_gene: TRBJ1-6; v_gene: TRBV7-2; d_gene: NA; abundance: NA; CDR3aa: CASTFRDPGYSPLHF; CDR3nt: TGTGCCAGCACCTTCAGGGACCCCGGCTATTCACCCCTCCACTTT
j_gene: TRBJ2-7; v_gene: TRBV20-1; d_gene: NA; abundance: NA; CDR3aa: CSAREGNSYEQYF; CDR3nt: TGCAGTGCTAGAGAAGGGAACTCCTACGAGCAGTACTTC
j_gene: TRBJ2-1; v_gene: TRBV29-1; d_gene: NA; abundance: NA; CDR3aa: CSVEWQGGDDEQFF; CDR3nt: TGCAGCGTCGAATGGCAGGGGGGGGACGATGAGCAGTTCTTC
j_gene: TRBJ2-3; v_gene: TRBV4-3; d_gene: TRBD2; abundance: few; CDR3aa: CASSQEDLGVAGRTDTQYF; CDR3nt: TGCGCCAGCAGCCAAGAGGACCTTGGGGTAGCGGGGCGCACAGATACGCAGTATTTT
j_gene: TRBJ1-5; v_gene: TRBV5-1; d_gene: NA; abundance: NA; CDR3aa: CASRLSYEGNQPQHF; CDR3nt: TGCGCCAGCAGACTTAGCTACGAGGGCAATCAGCCCCAGCATTTT
j_gene: TRBJ2-5; v_gene: TRBV3-1; d_gene: TRBD1; abundance: many; CDR3aa: CASGDRAETQYF; CDR3nt: TGTGCCAGCGGGGACAGGGCTGAGACCCAGTACTTC
j_gene: TRBJ2-6; v_gene: TRBV6-2/TRBV6-3; d_gene: NA; abundance: many; CDR3aa: CASRQTRTSSGANVLTF; CDR3nt: TGTGCCAGCAGACAGACTAGGACAAGCTCTGGGGCCAACGTCCTGACTTTC
j_gene: TRBJ2-1; v_gene: TRBV7-2; d_gene: NA; abundance: many; CDR3aa: CASSSLGGAGYNEQFF; CDR3nt: TGTGCCAGCAGCTCGTTAGGCGGGGCGGGCTACAATGAGCAGTTCTTC
j_gene: TRBJ1-6; v_gene: TRBV7-9; d_gene: TRBD1; abundance: few; CDR3aa: CASSLSGTGSSPLHF; CDR3nt: TGTGCCAGCAGCTTATCCGGGACAGGGAGTTCACCCCTCCACTTT
j_gene: TRBJ1-6; v_gene: TRBV7-8; d_gene: NA; abundance: NA; CDR3aa: CASSLGGVNSPLHF; CDR3nt: TGTGCCAGCAGCTTAGGGGGCGTTAATTCACCCCTCCACTTT